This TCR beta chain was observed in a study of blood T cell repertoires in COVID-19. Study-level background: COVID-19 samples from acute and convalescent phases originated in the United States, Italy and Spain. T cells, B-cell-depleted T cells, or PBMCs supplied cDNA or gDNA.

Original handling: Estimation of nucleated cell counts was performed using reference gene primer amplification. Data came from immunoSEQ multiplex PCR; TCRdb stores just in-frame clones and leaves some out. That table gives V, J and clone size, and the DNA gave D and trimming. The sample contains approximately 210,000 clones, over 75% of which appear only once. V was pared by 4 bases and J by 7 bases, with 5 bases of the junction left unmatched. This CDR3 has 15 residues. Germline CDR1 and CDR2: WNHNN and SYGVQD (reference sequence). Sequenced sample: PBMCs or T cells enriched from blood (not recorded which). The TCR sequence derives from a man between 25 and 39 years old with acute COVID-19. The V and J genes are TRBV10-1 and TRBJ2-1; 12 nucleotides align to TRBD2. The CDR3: CASSALAGGQNEQFF. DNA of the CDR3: TGCGCCAGCAGTGCCCTAGCGGGGGGGCAAAATGAGCAGTTCTTC.